This TCR beta chain was captured by sequencing in a study of early T cells in non-severe SARS-CoV-2 infection. Study in general: The chains were unpaired, and the sequenced material was bulk RNA from unsorted whole blood.

The CDR3 has 11 amino acids. V lost 6 bases and J 6 bases, leaving 9 bases between the germline ends. Germline assignment: CDR1 SGHRS and CDR2 YFSETQ. Study-level findings and limits: VDJdb-based matching was biased toward anti-spike CD8 responses and missed private and CD4 specificities.

This clonotype was counted a few times. Antigen: not known. Individual cDNA molecules were tagged with unique molecular identifiers. One entry per CDR3 protein, called by TCRdb with MiXCR from the 5' RACE reads. The sample carries around 37,000 distinct CDR3 sequences, 9% to 10% recorded once. The chain has TRBV5-1 and TRBJ1-2; D is unclear. This clonotype originated in an adult who was a healthcare worker with PCR-confirmed SARS-CoV-2 infection or an uninfected control (not recorded which). Sequencing was carried out using whole blood. The CDR3, as DNA: TGCGCCAGCATGGATTTCCATGGCTACACCTTC. Protein product: CASMDFHGYTF.